The 26 T cell receptor beta chains given below trace back to one sample, sequenced in a study of blood T cell repertoires in COVID-19. Data came from immunoSEQ multiplex PCR; TCRdb stores just in-frame clones and leaves some out. Of 150,000 to 200,000 clones in the sample, approximately 87% are singletons; the top ten hold 9.5% to 15%. Sequenced input: peripheral blood. These receptors originate from a woman aged 70-85 years with COVID-19, enrolled during active disease.

The chain recombines TRBV15 with TRBJ1-2; perhaps TRBD1 as D (6 bases). CDR3 size: 15 residues. Germline assignment: CDR1 LNHNV and CDR2 YYDKDF (reference sequence). The V end lost 0 bases, the J end lost 2 bases, and 10 bases lay between the germline ends. The CDR3 DNA follows: TGTGCCACCAGCAGAGAGACAGGAGTGAACTATGGCTACACCTTC. It yields the protein CATSRETGVNYGYTF.

The chain employs TRBV19 and TRBJ1-3, with a weak D call TRBD1 (6 bases). The CDR3 is made up of 15 amino acids. Trimming removed 5 bases from V and 1 base from J, with 12 bases in between. The V gene's germline CDR1 is LNHDA and CDR2 SQIVND (reference sequence). The CDR3 DNA reads as TGTGCCAGTAGTGGACAGACCTATTCTGGAAACACCATATATTTT. Translation gives CASSGQTYSGNTIYF.

The chain combines TRBV10-3 with TRBJ2-2; no reliable D call. V was cut by 3 bases and J by 3 bases, with 8 bases left in between. Germline V lookup: CDR1 ENHRY, CDR2 SYGVKD. This CDR3 comprises 14 residues. The chain's CDR3 is CAISDLADTGELFF. CDR3 in DNA: TGTGCCATCAGTGATTTGGCAGACACCGGGGAGCTGTTTTTT.

The genes are TRBV18 and TRBJ1-1, with D perhaps TRBD1 (6 bases). CDR1 is KGHSH and CDR2 is LQKENI in the germline V gene. The V end lost 3 bases, the J end lost 8 bases, and 22 bases lay between the germline ends. This CDR3 is built from 16 residues. CDR3 sequence: CASSPFTGYTGREAFF. CDR3 in DNA: TGTGCCAGCTCACCTTTTACAGGGTATACGGGTCGAGAAGCTTTCTTT.

The V call is TRBV7-9, the J call TRBJ1-1; 8 nucleotides line up with TRBD1. The germline gives CDR1 SEHNR, CDR2 FQNEAQ (reference sequence). The CDR3 is made up of 14 amino acids. The ends lost 5 bases at V and 6 bases at J; junction bases unmatched: 8. CDR3 in DNA: TGTGCCAGCAGCGCGGAGACAGGGGTGGCTGAAGCTTTCTTT. This gives the protein CASSAETGVAEAFF.

In this sample, this clone turned up once. This chain joins TRBV21-1 and TRBJ1-2; the D call TRBD1 from the table was never checked on the DNA. TRBV21-1 is termed a pseudogene. The CDR3 is 19 residues long. CDR3 nucleotides: TGTGCCAGCCCCAAAGGGGGTGGGACAGGGAGGTCCTTTAACTATGGCTACACCTTC. Its protein product is CASPKGGGTGRSFNYGYTF.

The V gene is TRBV11-2, the J gene TRBJ2-1; 13 nucleotides line up with TRBD2. The junction had 9 bases not matched to a gene; V was cut back by 5 bases and J by 8 bases. Germline lookup yields CDR1 SGHAT and CDR2 FQNNGV. The CDR3 runs to 16 residues. The CDR3, as DNA: TGTGCCAGCAGCGCCACTAGCGGGAGGGCCCTCTATGAGCAGTTCTTC. Translation: CASSATSGRALYEQFF.

This clone was recorded a few times. The V gene is TRBV19, the J gene TRBJ1-5; weak D call: TRBD1 (6 bases). Germline CDR1 LNHDA, CDR2 SQIVND (reference sequence). This CDR3 region has 16 residues. Deletions cut 2 bases from V and 2 bases from J, with 13 bases between. The CDR3 DNA reads TGTGCCAGTAGTATATTAGGGGGTGACGGCAATCAGCCCCAGCATTTT. This translates into CASSILGGDGNQPQHF.

This sequence joins TRBV19 and TRBJ2-7; possibly TRBD2 for D (6 bases). Trimming left V 2 bases short and J 1 base short, with 9 bases between. CDR3 length: 14 amino acids. Germline V gene data show CDR1 as LNHDA and CDR2 as SQIVND (reference sequence). This CDR3 is CASSIKGTSYEQYF. For the CDR3, the DNA is TGTGCCAGTAGTATAAAAGGGACTTCCTACGAGCAGTACTTC.

This clone was seen only a few times. CDR3: CASSYSGTNTYEQYF. The CDR3 nucleotides read TGTGCCAGTAGCTATTCCGGGACTAATACCTACGAGCAGTACTTC. The chain links TRBV19 to TRBJ2-7, with 7 positions matching TRBD2. CDR1 LNHDA and CDR2 SQIVND come from the germline V gene (reference sequence). The CDR3 contains 15 residues. Trimming cost V 6 bases and J 2 bases; bases outside gene matches: 10.

The chain carries TRBV3-1 (or the pseudogene TRBV3-2) and TRBJ1-5; D is uncertain. The CDR3 contains 15 residues. Trimming took off 0 bases at V and 3 bases at J, with 9 bases between the two ends. CDR1 is LGHDT and CDR2 is YNNKEL in the germline V gene (reference sequence). The CDR3 DNA reads TGTGCCAGCAGCCAAGATGGCAGGTTCAATCAGCCCCAGCATTTT. This sequence encodes CASSQDGRFNQPQHF.

The CDR3 nucleotides read TGCGCCAGCAGCGACTCCCCCTTTACAGGGATTGGCAAAAACATTCAGTACTTC. It translates to CASSDSPFTGIGKNIQYF. This chain uses TRBV5-1 with TRBJ2-4; tentative D call: TRBD1 (6 bases). The germline V and J ends were trimmed by 4 bases and 3 bases, with 23 bases remaining between them. This CDR3 has 18 amino acids. Germline CDR1 SGHRS, CDR2 YFSETQ.

The genes are TRBV10-3 and TRBJ2-6; TRBD2 matches 9 bases. Trimming removed 0 bases from V and 1 base from J; junction bases left unmatched: 4. The CDR3 has 18 amino acids. Germline V gene sequence: CDR1 ENHRY, CDR2 SYGVKD. The CDR3 sequence: CAISESPSGVSGANVLTF. The CDR3 region has the DNA TGTGCCATCAGTGAGTCTCCTAGCGGGGTGTCTGGGGCCAACGTCCTGACTTTC.

The chain uses TRBV30 and TRBJ2-7; 8 bases line up with TRBD2. CDR1 is GTSNPN, CDR2 SVGIG, per germline (reference sequence). This CDR3 is 15 amino acids long. V was pared by 1 base and J by 3 bases, with 8 bases of the junction left unmatched. CDR3 residues: CAWSGLGSGGYEQYF. The CDR3 DNA follows: TGTGCCTGGAGTGGTTTGGGCAGCGGGGGCTACGAGCAGTACTTC.

This chain joins TRBV27 and TRBJ2-1; 9 bases line up with TRBD1. The V and J ends lost 0 bases and 8 bases, in that order; junction bases with no gene match: 23. The CDR3 is 21 residues long. Germline V gene lookup returns CDR1 MNHEY and CDR2 SMNVEV (reference sequence). CDR3 sequence (DNA): TGTGCCAGCAGTTTATCTCTGTCGAGGGCCTCGGGACAGGGTCTCCTTGATGAGCAGTTCTTC. It yields the protein CASSLSLSRASGQGLLDEQFF.

The chain combines TRBV19 with TRBJ2-1; TRBD2 agrees at 8 bases. The CDR3 runs 13 residues. The germline V gene has CDR1 LNHDA and CDR2 SQIVND (reference sequence). J gave up 10 bases and V 4 bases, and 6 bases lay outside the gene matches. CDR3 nucleotides: TGTGCCAGTAGTAGCGGGAGGCCAAGGGAGCAGTTCTTC. Its protein product is CASSSGRPREQFF. The full variable domain, completed using reference TRBV19 and TRBJ2-1, is DGGITQSPKYLFRKEGQNVTLSCEQNLNHDAMYWYRQDPGQGLRLIYYSQIVNDFQKGDIAEGYSVSREKKESFPLTVTSAQKNPTAFYLCASSSGRPREQFFGPGTRLTVL.

V and J are TRBV5-6 and TRBJ1-3, with D perhaps TRBD1 (6 bases). CDR3 length: 15 residues. Germline CDR1 SGHDT, CDR2 YYEEEE. V dropped 4 bases and J dropped 2 bases, with 13 bases sitting between them. The CDR3 loop is CASSPPGQTGNTIYF. DNA for the CDR3: TGTGCCAGCAGCCCCCCCGGACAGACTGGAAACACCATATATTTT.

The chain joins TRBV5-4 to TRBJ2-1, with 11 bases matching TRBD1. The germline V gene encodes CDR1 SGHNT and CDR2 YYREEE (reference sequence). The CDR3 consists of 15 residues. V shed 4 bases and J 9 bases; nucleotides not matched to a gene: 9. The CDR3 sequence is CASSPGGGTGGEQFF. CDR3 coding DNA: TGTGCCAGCAGCCCTGGGGGCGGGACAGGGGGTGAGCAGTTCTTC. The whole variable domain, filled in from reference TRBV5-4 and TRBJ2-1, reads ETGVTQSPTHLIKTRGQQVTLRCSSQSGHNTVSWYQQALGQGPQFIFQYYREEENGRGNFPPRFSGLQFPNYSSELNVNALELDDSALYLCASSPGGGTGGEQFFGPGTRLTVL.

This clone turned up a few times. The chain joins TRBV24-1 to TRBJ1-2; no clear D. The CDR3 consists of 12 residues. V lost 1 base, J lost 8 bases, and 7 bases lay in between. CDR1 and CDR2 (germline): KGHDR, SFDVKD. The CDR3 coding sequence is TGTGCCACCAGTGATTTTATCTCCGGCTACACCTTC. It encodes CATSDFISGYTF.

This clone was detected only a few times. This sample includes further DNA sequences coding for the same CDR3. The V call is TRBV2, the J call TRBJ2-7; perhaps TRBD1 as D (6 bases). Trimming pared 4 bases from V and 1 base from J, leaving 11 bases between. CDR3 length: 14 residues. The germline V gene encodes CDR1 SNHLY and CDR2 FYNNEI. CDR3 sequence: CASSAGQGSYEQYF. CDR3 coding DNA: TGTGCCAGCAGTGCCGGGCAGGGGTCCTACGAGCAGTACTTC.

The chain links TRBV19 to TRBJ2-3, with TRBD2 matching over 8 bases. CDR3 length: 15 residues. Germline lookup yields CDR1 LNHDA and CDR2 SQIVND (reference sequence). Germline trimming cut 6 bases from V and 2 bases from J; bases unmatched to any gene: 7. Written as DNA, the CDR3 is TGTGCCAGTAGGAGACTAGCGATTGACACAGATACGCAGTATTTT. Translation: CASRRLAIDTDTQYF.

The chain is built from TRBV2 and TRBJ2-5; TRBD2 agrees at 9 bases. After removal of 4 bases from V and 7 bases from J, the junction contained 7 bases not matched to a gene. The CDR3 covers 14 residues. Germline loops: CDR1 SNHLY, CDR2 FYNNEI. CDR3: CASSGSGSRGTQYF. CDR3 bases: TGTGCCAGCAGTGGTAGCGGGAGTCGTGGGACCCAGTACTTC.

The V gene is TRBV20-1, the J gene TRBJ1-4; possible D gene TRBD1, 5 bases. CDR1 and CDR2 from the germline V gene are DFQATT and SNEGSKA (reference sequence). The V end was cut by 3 bases, the J end by 4 bases, with 9 bases between. This CDR3 is 13 amino acids long. Here the CDR3 reads CSASRGFNEKLFF. The DNA of the CDR3 is TGCAGTGCTAGTAGGGGTTTTAATGAAAAACTGTTTTTT.

There are a few counts of this clone. The chain combines TRBV20-1 with TRBJ1-5; the D gene is possibly TRBD1 (5 bases). Germline CDR1 reads DFQATT; CDR2 reads SNEGSKA (reference sequence). Trimming left V 3 bases short and J 3 bases short, with 15 bases between. The CDR3 covers 15 residues. CDR3 in amino acids: CSASTPWGDNQPQHF. For the CDR3, the DNA is TGCAGTGCTAGTACCCCCTGGGGCGACAATCAGCCCCAGCATTTT.

The chain couples TRBV29-1 to TRBJ2-7; maybe TRBD1 (6 bases). V lost 4 bases, J lost 3 bases, and 13 bases lay in between. The CDR3 has 13 amino acids. CDR1 is SQVTM, CDR2 ANQGSEA, per germline. The chain's CDR3 is CSVVRDTGYEQYF. The CDR3 bases are TGCAGCGTTGTAAGGGACACAGGCTACGAGCAGTACTTC.

The CDR3 spells CASSIFAGENTEAFF. In DNA form, the CDR3 reads TGTGCCAGTAGTATATTTGCGGGGGAGAACACTGAAGCTTTCTTT. This chain links TRBV19 with TRBJ1-1; tentative D call: TRBD1 (5 bases). The CDR3 extends over 15 amino acids. CDR1 and CDR2 (germline): LNHDA, SQIVND (reference sequence). Trimming left V 2 bases short and J 1 base short, with 11 bases between. Full variable domain (missing parts from reference TRBV19 and TRBJ1-1): DGGITQSPKYLFRKEGQNVTLSCEQNLNHDAMYWYRQDPGQGLRLIYYSQIVNDFQKGDIAEGYSVSREKKESFPLTVTSAQKNPTAFYLCASSIFAGENTEAFFGQGTRLTVV.